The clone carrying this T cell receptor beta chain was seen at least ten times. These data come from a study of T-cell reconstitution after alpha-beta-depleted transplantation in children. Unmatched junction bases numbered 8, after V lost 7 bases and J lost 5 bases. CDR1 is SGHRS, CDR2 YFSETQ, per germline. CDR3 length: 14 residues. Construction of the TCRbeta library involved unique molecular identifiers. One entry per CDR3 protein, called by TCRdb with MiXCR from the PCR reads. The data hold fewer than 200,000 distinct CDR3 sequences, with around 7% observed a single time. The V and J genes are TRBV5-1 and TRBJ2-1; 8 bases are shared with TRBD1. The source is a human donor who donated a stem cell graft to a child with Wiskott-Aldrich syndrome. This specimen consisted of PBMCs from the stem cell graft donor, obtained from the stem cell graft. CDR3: CASYGQGGNNEQFF. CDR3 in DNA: TGCGCCAGCTATGGACAGGGTGGTAACAATGAGCAGTTCTTC.